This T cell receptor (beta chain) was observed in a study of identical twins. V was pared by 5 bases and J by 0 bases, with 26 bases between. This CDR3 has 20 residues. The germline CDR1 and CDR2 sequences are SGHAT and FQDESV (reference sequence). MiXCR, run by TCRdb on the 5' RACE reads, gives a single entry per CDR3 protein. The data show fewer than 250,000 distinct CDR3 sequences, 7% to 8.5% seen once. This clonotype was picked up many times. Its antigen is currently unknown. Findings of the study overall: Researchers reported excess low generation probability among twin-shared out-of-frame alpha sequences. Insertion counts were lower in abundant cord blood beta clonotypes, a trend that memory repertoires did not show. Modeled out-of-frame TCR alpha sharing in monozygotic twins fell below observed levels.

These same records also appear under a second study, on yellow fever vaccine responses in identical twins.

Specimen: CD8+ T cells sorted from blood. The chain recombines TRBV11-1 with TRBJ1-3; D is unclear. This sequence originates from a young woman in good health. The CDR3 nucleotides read TGTGCCAGCAGCCCAACCCATCCAAATGACTCGGGAGGCTCTGGAAACACCATATATTTT. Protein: CASSPTHPNDSGGSGNTIYF.